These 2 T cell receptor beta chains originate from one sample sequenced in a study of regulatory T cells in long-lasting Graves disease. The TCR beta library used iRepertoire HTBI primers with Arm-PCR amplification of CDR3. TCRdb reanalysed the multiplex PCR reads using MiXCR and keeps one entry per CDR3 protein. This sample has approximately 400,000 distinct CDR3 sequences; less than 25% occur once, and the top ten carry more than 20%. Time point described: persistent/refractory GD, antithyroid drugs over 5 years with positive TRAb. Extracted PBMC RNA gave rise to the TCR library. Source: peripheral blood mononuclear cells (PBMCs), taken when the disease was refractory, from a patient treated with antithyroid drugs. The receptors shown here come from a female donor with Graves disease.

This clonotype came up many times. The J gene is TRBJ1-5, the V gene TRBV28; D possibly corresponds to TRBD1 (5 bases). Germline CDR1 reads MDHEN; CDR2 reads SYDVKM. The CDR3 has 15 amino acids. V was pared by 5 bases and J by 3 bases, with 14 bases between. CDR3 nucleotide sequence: TGTGCCAGCAGTCTGACCACAGGAATCAATCAGCCCCAGCATTTT. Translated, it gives CASSLTTGINQPQHF.

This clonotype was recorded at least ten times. The CDR3 DNA is TGTGCCAGCAGAGGGACTAGCGGGAGGGAGACCCAGTACTTC. Protein sequence: CASRGTSGRETQYF. The chain links TRBV12-3 or TRBV12-4 to TRBJ2-5, with TRBD2 identical over 15 bases. The CDR3 is 14 amino acids. The V segment lost 6 bases and the J segment 5 bases; nucleotides outside the gene matches: 1.